The 15 T cell receptor beta chains below were found in one sample sequenced in a study of post-analysis software for immune sequencing data. Study conclusions and caveats: Patients had higher frequencies than controls of five TRBV segments, including TRBV5-6, TRBV5-1 and TRBV20-1.

No antigens are known for them. Libraries were made from TCR beta cDNA, and they carried unique molecular identifiers. TCRdb passed the PCR reads through MiXCR, listing each CDR3 protein once. The sample has a few hundred thousand distinct CDR3 sequences, approximately 39% seen once. The specimen was blood. Every receptor here comes from a girl aged 2 to 9 with multiple sclerosis.

The chain combines TRBV28 with TRBJ2-3; unclear D gene. The CDR3 is 15 residues long. V lost 4 bases and J lost 4, with 15 bases in between. The germline gives CDR1 MDHEN, CDR2 SYDVKM. CDR3 sequence reads: CASSSLRTVADTQYF. For the CDR3, the DNA is TGTGCCAGCAGTTCCCTCAGGACGGTGGCAGATACGCAGTATTTT.

Only a few counts were recorded for this clonotype. The chain uses TRBV12-3 or TRBV12-4 and TRBJ1-4, with TRBD1 matching over 8 bases. With V trimmed by 5 bases and J by 4 bases, 6 bases remained unmatched. The length of the CDR3 is 15 residues. DNA for the CDR3: TGTGCCAGCAGTCTTTGGACAGGGTATAATGAAAAACTGTTTTTT. This translates into CASSLWTGYNEKLFF.

This clonotype has more than one count but fewer than ten. The chain is built from TRBV7-3 and TRBJ2-1; 7 nucleotides line up with TRBD2. The CDR3 spans 14 residues. CDR1 is SGHTA, CDR2 FQGTGA, per germline. With 4 bases clipped from V and 2 bases from J, the junction kept 2 bases outside the gene matches. CDR3: CASSSAGTYNEQFF. The DNA of the CDR3 is TGTGCCAGCAGCTCAGCGGGAACCTACAATGAGCAGTTCTTC. The entire variable domain, with the rest obtained from reference TRBV7-3 and TRBJ2-1, is as follows: GAGVSQTPSNKVTEKGKYVELRCDPISGHTALYWYRQSLGQGPEFLIYFQGTGAADDSGLPNDRFFAVRPEGSVSTLKIQRTERGDSAVYLCASSSAGTYNEQFFGPGTRLTVL.

The chain links TRBV2 to TRBJ2-1; D gene ambiguous. There are 13 residues in the CDR3. The germline gives CDR1 SNHLY, CDR2 FYNNEI. Deletions cut 8 bases from V and 5 bases from J, with 13 bases between. CDR3 amino acids: CASGRESNNEQFF. The CDR3 DNA sequence: TGTGCCAGCGGTAGGGAAAGCAACAATGAGCAGTTCTTC.

This CDR3 reads CASSQLGNYEQYF. DNA for the CDR3: TGTGCCAGCAGCCAATTGGGAAACTACGAGCAGTACTTC. V gene TRBV3-1 combines with J gene TRBJ2-7; D not resolved. The length of the CDR3 is 13 residues. The V and J ends lost 2 bases and 3 bases respectively, with 8 bases between them. Germline V lookup: CDR1 LGHDT, CDR2 YNNKEL (reference sequence).

This clonotype was recorded a few times. In DNA form, the CDR3 reads TGTGCCAGCAGTTTAACCAGGGAACCCAAAAACATTCAGTACTTC. Its translation is CASSLTREPKNIQYF. The chain recombines TRBV28 with TRBJ2-4, with D possibly TRBD1 on 5 matching bases. Germline V lookup: CDR1 MDHEN, CDR2 SYDVKM. The CDR3 consists of 15 residues. Deletions cut 2 bases from V and 2 bases from J, with 10 bases between.

The chain employs TRBV29-1 and TRBJ2-5; 7 bases match TRBD1. The CDR3 spans 14 residues. Germline lookup yields CDR1 SQVTM and CDR2 ANQGSEA. V was pared by 6 bases and J by 11 bases, with 18 bases of the junction left unmatched. The CDR3 here is CSVTGESSYNEQYF. The CDR3 DNA is TGCAGCGTCACAGGGGAGAGCTCCTACAATGAGCAGTACTTC.

This clonotype has just one count. CDR3 amino acids: CASSQGNRLAGSYEQFF. The DNA of the CDR3 is TGCGCCAGCAGCCAAGGGAACAGACTAGCGGGAAGCTATGAGCAGTTCTTC. V usage is TRBV4-3 and J usage is TRBJ2-1; 11 bases match TRBD2. Germline V lookup: CDR1 LGHNA, CDR2 YSLEER. The ends lost 1 base at V and 8 bases at J; junction bases unmatched: 10. This CDR3 has 17 residues.

A word on this clonotype: The junction shows a germline mismatch at one end, possibly a read error. The V call is TRBV29-1, the J call TRBJ1-1; D gene uncertain. CDR1 is SQVTM and CDR2 is ANQGSEA in the germline V gene. The CDR3 length is 12 residues. The CDR3, as DNA: TGCAGCGTTTTGAAGGCGAACCCTGAAGCTTTCTTT. Translation gives CSVLKANPEAFF.

V usage is TRBV6-4 and J usage is TRBJ1-1; 9 positions agree with TRBD1. The CDR3 runs to 13 residues. Looked up from germline, CDR1 is MRHNA and CDR2 is SNTAGT. Germline trimming cut 8 bases from V and 4 bases from J; bases unmatched to any gene: 5. The CDR3 region is CASRKTGGTEAFF. The DNA of the CDR3 is TGTGCCAGCCGAAAGACAGGGGGCACTGAAGCTTTCTTT.

This clonotype occurred a few times. The rearrangement joins TRBV20-1 to TRBJ2-7; possibly TRBD1 for D (5 bases). Trimming took off 6 bases at V and 3 bases at J, with 18 bases between the two ends. Germline CDR1 reads DFQATT; CDR2 reads SNEGSKA (reference sequence). CDR3 size: 14 residues. CDR3 nucleotide sequence: TGCAGTGCACCAGCCCCCAACAGGATCTACGAGCAGTACTTC. The encoded protein is CSAPAPNRIYEQYF.

This clonotype was seen more than once but under ten times. The chain links TRBV7-9 to TRBJ2-1; tentatively, D is TRBD1 (5 bases). The germline CDR1 and CDR2 sequences are SEHNR and FQNEAQ (reference sequence). Deletions cut 8 bases from V and 8 bases from J, with 13 bases between. The CDR3 is 12 residues long. For the CDR3, the DNA is TGTGCCAGCTGCGGAAGGGGCCATGAGCAGTTCTTC. Its translation is CASCGRGHEQFF.

This chain joins TRBV15 and TRBJ2-7, with 7 bases that match TRBD1. Germline V gene lookup returns CDR1 LNHNV and CDR2 YYDKDF (reference sequence). Trimming at V came to 0 bases and at J to 4 bases, leaving 6 bases not matched to a gene. The CDR3 consists of 15 residues. This CDR3 reads CATSRDRDREYEQYF. The CDR3 DNA follows: TGTGCCACCAGCAGAGATCGAGACAGGGAGTACGAGCAGTACTTC.

This clonotype was counted a few times. The V gene is TRBV4-1, the J gene TRBJ2-7; 7 positions match TRBD2. With V trimmed by 2 bases and J by 3 bases, 4 bases remained unmatched. The CDR3 consists of 14 residues. Germline V gene sequence: CDR1 MGHRA, CDR2 YSYEKL. Written as DNA, the CDR3 is TGCGCCAGCAGCCAAATTCAGCGGGGCTACGAGCAGTACTTC. Translating it yields CASSQIQRGYEQYF.

This clonotype was counted at least ten times. V usage is TRBV5-1 and J usage is TRBJ2-7; TRBD1 matches at 11 bases. Per germline, CDR1 SGHRS and CDR2 YFSETQ. Trimming cost V 3 bases and J 2 bases; bases outside gene matches: 1. The CDR3 loop spans 14 amino acids. The CDR3 reads CASSWGQGAYEQYF. For the CDR3, the DNA is TGCGCCAGCAGCTGGGGACAGGGGGCCTACGAGCAGTACTTC.